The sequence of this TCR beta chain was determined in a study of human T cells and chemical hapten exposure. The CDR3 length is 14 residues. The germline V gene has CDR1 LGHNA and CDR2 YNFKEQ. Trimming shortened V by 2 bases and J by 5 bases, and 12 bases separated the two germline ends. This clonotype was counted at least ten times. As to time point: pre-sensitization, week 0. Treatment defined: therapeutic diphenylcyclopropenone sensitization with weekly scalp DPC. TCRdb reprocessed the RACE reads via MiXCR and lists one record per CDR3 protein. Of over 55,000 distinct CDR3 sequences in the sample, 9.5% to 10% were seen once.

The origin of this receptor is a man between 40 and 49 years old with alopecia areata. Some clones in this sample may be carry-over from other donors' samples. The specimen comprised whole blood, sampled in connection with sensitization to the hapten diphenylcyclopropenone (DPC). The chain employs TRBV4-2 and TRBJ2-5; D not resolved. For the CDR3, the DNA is TGTGCCAGCAGCCAAAGCTTCCTTAAGGAGACCCAGTACTTC. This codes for CASSQSFLKETQYF.